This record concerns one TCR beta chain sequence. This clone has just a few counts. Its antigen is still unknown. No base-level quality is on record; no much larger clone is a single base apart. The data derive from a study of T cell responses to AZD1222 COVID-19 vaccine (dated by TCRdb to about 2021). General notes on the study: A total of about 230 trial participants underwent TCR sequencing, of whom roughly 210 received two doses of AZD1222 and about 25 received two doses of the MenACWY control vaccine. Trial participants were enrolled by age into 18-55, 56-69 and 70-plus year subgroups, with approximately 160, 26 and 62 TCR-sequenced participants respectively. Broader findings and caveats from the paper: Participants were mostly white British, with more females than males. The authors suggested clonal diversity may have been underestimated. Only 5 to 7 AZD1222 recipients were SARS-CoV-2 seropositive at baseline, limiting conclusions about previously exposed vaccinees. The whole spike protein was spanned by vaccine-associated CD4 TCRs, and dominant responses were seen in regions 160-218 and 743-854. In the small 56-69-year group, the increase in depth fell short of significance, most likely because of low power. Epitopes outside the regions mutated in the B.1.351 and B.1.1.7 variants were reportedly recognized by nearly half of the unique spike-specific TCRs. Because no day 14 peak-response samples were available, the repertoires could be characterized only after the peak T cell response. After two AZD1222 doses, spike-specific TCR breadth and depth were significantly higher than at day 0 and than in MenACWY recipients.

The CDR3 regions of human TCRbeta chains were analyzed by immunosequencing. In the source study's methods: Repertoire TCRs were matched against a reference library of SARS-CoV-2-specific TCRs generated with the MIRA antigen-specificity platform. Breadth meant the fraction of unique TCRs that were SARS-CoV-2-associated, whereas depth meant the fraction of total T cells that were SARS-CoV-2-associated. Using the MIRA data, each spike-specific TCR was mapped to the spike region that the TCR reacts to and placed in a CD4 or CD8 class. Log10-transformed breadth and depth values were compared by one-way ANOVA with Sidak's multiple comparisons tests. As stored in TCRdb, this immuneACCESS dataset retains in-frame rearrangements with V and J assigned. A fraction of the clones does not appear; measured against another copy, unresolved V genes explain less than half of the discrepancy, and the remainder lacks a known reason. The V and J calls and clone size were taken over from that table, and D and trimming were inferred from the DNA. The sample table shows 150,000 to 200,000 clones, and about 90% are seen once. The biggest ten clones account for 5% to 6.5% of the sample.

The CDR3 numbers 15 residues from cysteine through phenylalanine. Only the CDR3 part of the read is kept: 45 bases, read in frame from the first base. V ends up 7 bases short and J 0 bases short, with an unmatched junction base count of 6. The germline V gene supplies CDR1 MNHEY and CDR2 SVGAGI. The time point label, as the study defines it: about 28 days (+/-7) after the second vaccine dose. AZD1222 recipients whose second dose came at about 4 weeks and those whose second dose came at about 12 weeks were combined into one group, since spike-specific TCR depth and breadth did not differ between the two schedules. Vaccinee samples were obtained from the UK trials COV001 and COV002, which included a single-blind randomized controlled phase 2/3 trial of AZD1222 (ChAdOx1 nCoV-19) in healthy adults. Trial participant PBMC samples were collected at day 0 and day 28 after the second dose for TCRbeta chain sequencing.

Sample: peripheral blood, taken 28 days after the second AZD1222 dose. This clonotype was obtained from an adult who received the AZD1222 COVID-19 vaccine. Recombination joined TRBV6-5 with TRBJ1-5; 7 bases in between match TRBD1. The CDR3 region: CASIGTDFSNQPQHF. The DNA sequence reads TGTGCCAGCATCGGGACAGACTTTAGCAATCAGCCCCAGCATTTT.